The clone carrying this TCR beta chain was detected many times. This sample is drawn from a study of CD8 T cells in ankylosing spondylitis. Looked up from germline, CDR1 is DFQATT and CDR2 is SNEGSKA (reference sequence). J lost 3 bases, V lost 5 bases, and 9 bases had no gene match. The length of the CDR3 is 17 residues. Each CDR3 protein is one row after TCRdb ran MiXCR on the 5' RACE reads. Of roughly 230,000 distinct CDR3 sequences listed, 7.5% to 9.5% are singletons. What was sequenced was blood, either unsorted or a sorted T cell fraction (not recorded which). The rearrangement uses TRBV20-1 and TRBJ2-2; TRBD2 aligns across 13 bases. This sequence was found in a female donor with ankylosing spondylitis or in good health (not recorded which). The CDR3 spells CSASGLAGDFDTGELFF. As DNA, the CDR3 is TGCAGTGCTTCCGGACTAGCGGGAGATTTCGACACCGGGGAGCTGTTTTTT.